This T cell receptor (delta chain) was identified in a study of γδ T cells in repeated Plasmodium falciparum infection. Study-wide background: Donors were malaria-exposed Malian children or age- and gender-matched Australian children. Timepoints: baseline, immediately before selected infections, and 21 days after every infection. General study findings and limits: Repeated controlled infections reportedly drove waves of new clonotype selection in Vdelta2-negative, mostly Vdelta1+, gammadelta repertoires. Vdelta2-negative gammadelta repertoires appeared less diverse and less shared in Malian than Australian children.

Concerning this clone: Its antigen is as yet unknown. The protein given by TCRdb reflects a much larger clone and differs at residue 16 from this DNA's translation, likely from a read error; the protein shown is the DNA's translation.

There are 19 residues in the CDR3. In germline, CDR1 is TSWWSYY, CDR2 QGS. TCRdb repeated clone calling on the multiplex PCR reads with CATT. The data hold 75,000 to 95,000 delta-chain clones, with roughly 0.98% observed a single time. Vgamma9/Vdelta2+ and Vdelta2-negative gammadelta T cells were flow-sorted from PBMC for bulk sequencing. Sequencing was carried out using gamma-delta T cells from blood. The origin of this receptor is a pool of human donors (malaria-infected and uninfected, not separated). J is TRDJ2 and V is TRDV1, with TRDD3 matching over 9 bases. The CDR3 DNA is TGTGCTCTTGGGGACCCATTCCCCGTACTGGGGGAAGTGACAGCAAAACTCTTCTTT. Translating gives CALGDPFPVLGEVTAKLFF.